The 26 T cell receptor beta chains given below trace back to one sample, sequenced in a study of metastatic and nonmetastatic thyroid tumors. MiXCR re-clonotyped the PCR reads for TCRdb. The repertoire has under 15,000 clones, 28% of them found once; the top ten carry 12%. Until they underwent thyroid surgery, no patient had received any treatment. Input material: tumor tissue. Receptors were obtained from a female donor with papillary thyroid cancer or a benign thyroid nodule (not recorded which). Some clones in this sample may be carry-over from other donors' samples.

This clone was recorded many times. The gene calls are TRBV12-3 or TRBV12-4 and TRBJ2-3, with 7 nucleotides matching TRBD2. There are 12 residues in the CDR3. V lost 6 bases and J lost 6; bases outside the gene matches: 3. CDR3 in DNA: TGTGCCAGCAGCCGGACTAGGGATACGCAGTATTTT. The encoded protein is CASSRTRDTQYF.

This clone is classed as medium-sized. The rearrangement joins TRBV11-3 to TRBJ2-7, with TRBD2 identical over 12 bases. Germline V gene sequence: CDR1 SGHNT, CDR2 YENEEA. CDR3 length equals 17 residues. The ends lost 1 base at V and 4 bases at J; junction bases unmatched: 8. The CDR3 sequence: CASSLVGGLAGFYEQYF. DNA of the CDR3: TGTGCCAGCAGCTTAGTCGGTGGACTAGCGGGGTTTTACGAGCAGTACTTC.

The J gene is TRBJ2-2, the V gene TRBV7-2; D is ambiguous. The CDR3 covers 16 residues. Trimming stripped 0 bases from V and 6 bases from J, with 14 bases between. Germline V gives CDR1 SGHTA, CDR2 FQGNSA. CDR3 nucleotides: TGTGCCAGCAGCTTAGCCGTCTATAAGTCGTCCGGGGAGCTGTTTTTT. Translated, it gives CASSLAVYKSSGELFF.

This clone was counted many times. This may arise from a read error, as a much more abundant clone is one base away. The chain recombines TRBV6-1 with TRBJ2-1, with 8 bases aligning to TRBD2. V shed 2 bases and J 7 bases; nucleotides not matched to a gene: 10. CDR3 size: 16 residues. Germline loops: CDR1 MNHNS, CDR2 SASEGT. CDR3 in amino acids: CASSERREVPENEQFF. The CDR3 DNA reads TGTGCCAGCAGTGAAAGGCGGGAGGTCCCCGAGAATGAGCAGTTCTTC.

By sample share, this clone is medium-sized. The same CDR3 can be traced to other DNA sequences in this sample. This chain joins TRBV19 and TRBJ2-7, with D perhaps TRBD1 (6 bases). The CDR3 is 15 residues long. Germline V gene sequence: CDR1 LNHDA, CDR2 SQIVND (reference sequence). V dropped 3 bases and J dropped 6 bases, with 18 bases sitting between them. The CDR3 sequence is CASSMGAAQWVEQYF. For the CDR3, the DNA is TGTGCCAGTAGTATGGGGGCAGCCCAGTGGGTCGAGCAGTACTTC. Variable domain in full (rest from reference TRBV19 and TRBJ2-7): DGGITQSPKYLFRKEGQNVTLSCEQNLNHDAMYWYRQDPGQGLRLIYYSQIVNDFQKGDIAEGYSVSREKKESFPLTVTSAQKNPTAFYLCASSMGAAQWVEQYFGPGTRLTVT.

By its share, this clone is large (0.1 to 1%). The chain links TRBV28 to TRBJ2-1, with D unresolved. V was trimmed by 3 bases and J by 8 bases, leaving 8 bases between them. CDR3 size: 12 residues. CDR1 is MDHEN and CDR2 is SYDVKM in the germline V gene. CDR3: CASSFGRYEQFF. CDR3 in DNA: TGTGCCAGCAGTTTTGGGCGGTATGAGCAGTTCTTC.

To note about this clone: An end of the junction does not agree with germline; a read error may underlie this. This chain joins TRBV5-4 and TRBJ2-7, with 7 nucleotides matching TRBD1. This CDR3 has 17 residues. Germline V CDR1 and CDR2: SGHNT, YYREEE (reference sequence). The CDR3 here is CASSFGSPGQLPGEQYF. CDR3 nucleotide sequence: TGTGCCAGCAGCTTTGGTAGCCCGGGACAGCTCCCGGGCGAGCAGTACTTT.

At least ten counts were recorded for this clone. The chain carries TRBV7-3 and TRBJ2-3; D ambiguous. Trimming took off 5 bases at V and 0 bases at J, with 9 bases between the two ends. The V gene's germline CDR1 is SGHTA and CDR2 FQGTGA. The CDR3 is 14 residues long. The CDR3 DNA sequence: TGTGCCAGCAGCGCGAGCGTGAGCACAGATACGCAGTATTTT. Its translation: CASSASVSTDTQYF.

This clone was counted many times. The chain employs TRBV3-1 and TRBJ2-7; no clear D. The V end lost 4 bases, the J end lost 0 bases, and 13 bases lay between the germline ends. The length of the CDR3 is 15 residues. The germline CDR1 and CDR2 sequences are LGHDT and YNNKEL (reference sequence). CDR3 DNA: TGTGCCAGCAGCCCCCGGCAGTATATCTCCTACGAGCAGTACTTC. Translation: CASSPRQYISYEQYF.

The chain couples TRBV28 to TRBJ2-2; TRBD2 matches 7 bases. Germline-derived CDR1 and CDR2 are MDHEN and SYDVKM. The CDR3 covers 16 residues. V dropped 2 bases and J dropped 4; count of bases not matched to a gene: 7. This CDR3 reads CASSLIPSGTTGELFF. CDR3 DNA sequence: TGTGCCAGCAGTTTAATTCCTAGCGGTACCACCGGGGAGCTGTTTTTT.

This clone showed up just a few times. This sequence joins TRBV6-1 and TRBJ1-2; the D gene is possibly TRBD1 (6 bases). The CDR3 loop spans 15 amino acids. The V end was cut by 3 bases, the J end by 0 bases, with 11 bases between. The germline V gene encodes CDR1 MNHNS and CDR2 SASEGT. CDR3 loop: CASSEAGATNYGYTF. CDR3 in DNA: TGTGCCAGCAGTGAGGCAGGGGCTACTAACTATGGCTACACCTTC.

This clone appeared many times. The rearrangement links TRBV27 to TRBJ1-5; no reliable D call. The germline V and J ends were trimmed by 1 base and 4 bases, with 5 bases remaining between them. CDR1 is MNHEY, CDR2 SMNVEV, per germline (reference sequence). The CDR3 is made up of 13 amino acids. The CDR3 nucleotides are TGTGCCAGCAGTTTATGGGGTAATCAGCCCCAGCATTTT. Its translation is CASSLWGNQPQHF.

This chain uses TRBV10-3 with TRBJ2-2; D might be TRBD1 (6 bases). The CDR3 is 16 residues long. V dropped 5 bases and J dropped 4 bases, with 17 bases sitting between them. Germline loops: CDR1 ENHRY, CDR2 SYGVKD. Here the CDR3 reads CAISRNRDPSTGELFF. The DNA of the CDR3 is TGTGCCATCAGTAGGAACAGGGATCCCAGCACCGGGGAGCTGTTTTTT.

This clone showed up many times. Other DNA sequences in the sample encode the same CDR3. The chain recombines TRBV2 with TRBJ1-5, with 9 bases aligning to TRBD1. The CDR3 is 17 amino acids. CDR1 is SNHLY, CDR2 FYNNEI, per germline. V lost 4 bases to trimming and J lost 6 bases; unmatched junction nucleotides: 13. This CDR3 reads CASSVGNRGRESQPQHF. DNA for the CDR3: TGTGCCAGCAGTGTCGGGAACAGGGGGCGAGAGAGTCAGCCCCAGCATTTT. The full variable domain, completed using reference TRBV2 and TRBJ1-5, is EPEVTQTPSHQVTQMGQEVILRCVPISNHLYFYWYRQILGQKVEFLVSFYNNEISEKSEIFDDQFSVERPDGSNFTLKIRSTKLEDSAMYFCASSVGNRGRESQPQHFGDGTRLSIL.

This clone was seen many times. The chain is built from TRBV29-1 and TRBJ2-2; 8 bases fit TRBD2. The CDR3 covers 15 residues. Germline CDR1 is SQVTM and CDR2 is ANQGSEA. J gave up 2 bases and V 8 bases, and 10 bases lay outside the gene matches. The CDR3: CSSNGVAGNTGELFF. The CDR3 bases are TGCAGCTCAAATGGGGTAGCGGGAAACACCGGGGAGCTGTTTTTT.

V and J are TRBV6-1 and TRBJ2-5; D might be TRBD1 (5 bases). The CDR3 consists of 13 residues. The ends were cut back, 5 bases at V and 2 bases at J, with 9 bases in the middle. Germline lookup yields CDR1 MNHNS and CDR2 SASEGT. The CDR3 sequence: CASSMTAQETQYF. The CDR3 DNA sequence: TGTGCCAGCAGTATGACAGCACAAGAGACCCAGTACTTC.

The sample holds many counts of this clone. J is TRBJ2-3 and V is TRBV6-6; TRBD2 agrees at 12 bases. V shed 10 bases and J 0 bases; nucleotides not matched to a gene: 11. Germline loops: CDR1 MNHNY, CDR2 SVGAGI (reference sequence). The CDR3 sequence is 17 residues long. The CDR3 region is CATLLASGRVSTDTQYF. The CDR3 bases are TGTGCCACTCTTCTCGCTAGCGGGAGGGTTAGCACAGATACGCAGTATTTT.

Only one count was recorded for this clone. The chain uses TRBV11-2 and TRBJ2-1; 12 bases fit TRBD2. The length of the CDR3 is 17 residues. The V and J ends lost 5 bases and 6 bases, in that order; junction bases with no gene match: 11. The germline V gene has CDR1 SGHAT and CDR2 FQNNGV. The CDR3 is CASSHRLAGVFINEQFF. The CDR3, as DNA: TGTGCCAGCAGCCATAGACTAGCGGGAGTCTTTATCAATGAGCAGTTCTTC.

A note on this clone: A junction end diverges from the germline sequence, so it may reflect a read error. J is TRBJ2-6 and V is TRBV6-5, with a tentative D call TRBD1 (5 bases). Germline lookup yields CDR1 MNHEY and CDR2 SVGAGI. The CDR3 has 17 amino acids. The CDR3 DNA reads as TGTGCCAGCATGTTGACAGTGCTGAACTCTGTGGCCAACGTCCTGACTTTC. It specifies CASMLTVLNSVANVLTF.

At least ten counts were recorded for this clone. The chain links TRBV5-8 to TRBJ1-1; TRBD1 matches at 9 bases. J lost 7 bases, V lost 1 base, and 8 bases had no gene match. This CDR3 comprises 15 residues. CDR1 and CDR2 from the germline V gene are SGHTS and YDEGEE. The CDR3 sequence: CASSLNRGQGGEAFF. The CDR3 DNA reads TGTGCCAGCAGCTTGAACAGGGGGCAGGGTGGTGAAGCTTTCTTT.

The V gene is TRBV20-1, the J gene TRBJ2-2, with D perhaps matching TRBD2 (5 bases). Trimming removed 0 bases from V and 7 bases from J, with 9 bases in between. Germline CDR1 is DFQATT and CDR2 is SNEGSKA (reference sequence). The CDR3 runs 13 residues. CDR3 nucleotides: TGCAGTGCTAGAGAGCGAGGGATCGGGGAGCTGTTTTTT. Its protein product is CSARERGIGELFF.

The chain uses TRBV3-1 and TRBJ1-2; perhaps TRBD1 as D (6 bases). The germline V gene has CDR1 LGHDT and CDR2 YNNKEL (reference sequence). The CDR3 covers 15 residues. Trimming shortened V by 4 bases and J by 0 bases, and 12 bases separated the two germline ends. The CDR3 sequence is CASSRRGGSNYGYTF. The DNA of the CDR3 is TGTGCCAGCAGCCGAAGGGGGGGTTCTAACTATGGCTACACCTTC.

This clone is medium-sized in the sample. The chain combines TRBV5-1 with TRBJ2-3; D is undetermined. Per the germline V gene, CDR1 is SGHRS and CDR2 is YFSETQ. V lost 4 bases to trimming and J lost 0 bases, with 9 bases between them. CDR3 length: 14 residues. The CDR3 DNA reads as TGCGCCAGCAGCGATCCCTCCAGCACAGATACGCAGTATTTT. It yields the protein CASSDPSSTDTQYF. Full variable domain (remainder filled in from reference TRBV5-1 and TRBJ2-3): KAGVTQTPRYLIKTRGQQVTLSCSPISGHRSVSWYQQTPGQGLQFLFEYFSETQRNKGNFPGRFSGRQFSNSRSEMNVSTLELGDSALYLCASSDPSSTDTQYFGPGTRLTVL.

This rearrangement joins TRBV20-1 to TRBJ2-3; D might be TRBD2 (6 bases). This CDR3 region has 14 residues. CDR1 DFQATT and CDR2 SNEGSKA come from the germline V gene (reference sequence). Trimming left V 6 bases short and J 3 bases short, with 16 bases between. CDR3 protein: CSACPPTSTDTQYF. DNA of the CDR3: TGCAGTGCCTGCCCCCCGACTAGTACAGATACGCAGTATTTT.

Relative to its sample, this clone is medium-sized. The V call is TRBV7-9, the J call TRBJ1-3, with a tentative D call TRBD1 (5 bases). Per germline, CDR1 SEHNR and CDR2 FQNEAQ (reference sequence). The V end lost 6 bases, the J end lost 7 bases, and 10 bases lay between the germline ends. The CDR3 is 12 amino acids. The CDR3 DNA sequence: TGTGCCAGCAGGGGGCCAGAGAACACCATATATTTT. Its protein is CASRGPENTIYF.

The J gene is TRBJ1-1, the V gene TRBV5-1, with D maybe TRBD1 (6 bases). CDR1 is SGHRS and CDR2 is YFSETQ in the germline V gene. Trimming shortened V by 1 base and J by 7 bases, and 20 bases separated the two germline ends. This CDR3 spans 16 amino acids. The CDR3 reads CASSLNMRSRGYEAFF. Here the CDR3 DNA reads TGCGCCAGCAGCTTGAATATGAGATCCAGGGGCTATGAAGCTTTCTTT.